Presented here are 21 T cell receptor beta chains from one specimen sequenced in a study of T cell responses to AZD1222 COVID-19 vaccine. Generated by immunoSEQ multiplex PCR, the TCRdb table keeps only in-frame clones and is missing some. The data show approximately 110,000 clones, with less than 90% seen just once and approximately 4% held by the top ten. Material: peripheral blood, obtained on day 0 of AZD1222 vaccination. Receptor source: an adult in good health.

This chain connects TRBV7-3 to TRBJ2-1, with TRBD1 identical over 10 bases. The junction had 9 bases not matched to a gene; V was cut back by 5 bases and J by 8 bases. Germline CDR1 reads SGHTA; CDR2 reads FQGTGA. The CDR3 totals 15 residues. This chain's CDR3 is CASSASGQGYDEQFF. The CDR3 DNA reads TGTGCCAGCAGCGCCTCGGGACAGGGGTACGATGAGCAGTTCTTC.

J is TRBJ2-1 and V is TRBV4-3; no reliable D call. The length of the CDR3 is 13 residues. The germline V gene encodes CDR1 LGHNA and CDR2 YSLEER. The V and J ends lost 1 base and 6 bases respectively, with 7 bases between them. CDR3 DNA: TGCGCCAGCAGCCAAGGCTTGGGCAATGAGCAGTTCTTC. This encodes CASSQGLGNEQFF.

This clone appeared a single time. This chain uses TRBV29-1 with TRBJ1-2; a possible D gene is TRBD1 (5 bases). V lost 6 bases and J 4 bases, leaving 18 bases between the germline ends. Per the germline V gene, CDR1 is SQVTM and CDR2 is ANQGSEA. CDR3 size: 14 residues. The CDR3: CSVTSTRGFYGYTF. DNA of the CDR3: TGCAGCGTGACGAGTACGCGGGGGTTCTATGGCTACACCTTC.

The V and J genes are TRBV11-3 and TRBJ2-5; 8 bases map to TRBD2. Germline V gene sequence: CDR1 SGHNT, CDR2 YENEEA. The CDR3 is 17 amino acids. J gave up 6 bases and V 3 bases, and 15 bases lay outside the gene matches. The CDR3 region is CASSLPTPGLGLQTQYF. CDR3 sequence (DNA): TGTGCCAGCAGCTTGCCGACTCCGGGACTAGGACTACAGACCCAGTACTTC.

The gene calls are TRBV5-1 and TRBJ1-3; D not certain. Germline V gives CDR1 SGHRS, CDR2 YFSETQ. This CDR3 contains 15 residues. V lost 2 bases and J 3 bases, leaving 12 bases between the germline ends. The CDR3 DNA follows: TGCGCCAGCAGCTTAGAGGGAAGAAGTGGAAACACCATATATTTT. Protein product: CASSLEGRSGNTIYF. Based on the CDR3 plus reference TRBV5-1 and TRBJ1-3, the full variable domain is KAGVTQTPRYLIKTRGQQVTLSCSPISGHRSVSWYQQTPGQGLQFLFEYFSETQRNKGNFPGRFSGRQFSNSRSEMNVSTLELGDSALYLCASSLEGRSGNTIYFGEGSWLTVV.

The chain couples TRBV11-3 to TRBJ2-7; D is unresolved. Germline V gene lookup returns CDR1 SGHNT and CDR2 YENEEA. This CDR3 is built from 14 residues. The V end was cut by 5 bases, the J end by 1 base, with 12 bases between. The CDR3 region has the DNA TGTGCCAGCAGCGAAACGGCAGTTTCCTACGAGCAGTACTTC. Its protein is CASSETAVSYEQYF.

The V and J genes are TRBV6-5 and TRBJ1-1; unclear D gene. The CDR3 extends over 14 amino acids. V was trimmed by 1 base and J by 7 bases, leaving 13 bases between them. The germline V gene encodes CDR1 MNHEY and CDR2 SVGAGI. The CDR3 nucleotides read TGTGCCAGCAGTTACTTCGCCGGCGCAAATGAAGCTTTCTTT. Translating gives CASSYFAGANEAFF.

J is TRBJ1-2 and V is TRBV27, with a tentative D call TRBD1 (5 bases). The V gene lost 0 bases and the J gene lost 2 bases, with 10 bases spanning the gap. CDR3 length equals 15 residues. Germline V gene data show CDR1 as MNHEY and CDR2 as SMNVEV (reference sequence). CDR3 DNA: TGTGCCAGCAGTTTATCGGGGACCGCGAACTATGGCTACACCTTC. Its protein is CASSLSGTANYGYTF.

This clone was seen only a few times. DNA for the CDR3: TGTGCCACCAGCAGGGTCTCGGGACAGGGGGACGAAAAACTGTTTTTT. It encodes CATSRVSGQGDEKLFF. The rearrangement uses TRBV15 and TRBJ1-4, with 11 positions matching TRBD1. This CDR3 has 16 amino acids. Germline trimming cut 3 bases from V and 8 bases from J; bases unmatched to any gene: 8. From germline, CDR1 is LNHNV and CDR2 YYDKDF (reference sequence). The complete variable domain, with remaining parts taken from reference TRBV15 and TRBJ1-4, reads DAMVIQNPRYQVTQFGKPVTLSCSQTLNHNVMYWYQQKSSQAPKLLFHYYDKDFNNEADTPDNFQSRRPNTSFCFLDIRSPGLGDTAMYLCATSRVSGQGDEKLFFGSGTQLSVL.

This clone appeared a few times. The V call is TRBV7-2, the J call TRBJ2-7, with 7 nucleotides matching TRBD1. Per germline, CDR1 SGHTA and CDR2 FQGNSA. Germline trimming cut 5 bases from V and 7 bases from J; bases unmatched to any gene: 11. The CDR3 runs 14 residues. The CDR3 is CASSQTGQSGEQYF. The CDR3 bases are TGTGCCAGCAGCCAAACGGGACAGTCGGGGGAGCAGTACTTC.

In its sample, this clone was seen a few times. The chain joins TRBV19 to TRBJ2-7, with D hard to call. There are 15 residues in the CDR3. The V gene lost 6 bases and the J gene lost 0 bases, with 15 bases spanning the gap. The V gene's germline CDR1 is LNHDA and CDR2 SQIVND (reference sequence). In DNA, the CDR3 is TGTGCCAGTAGCCCCGACGGTTATCCCTCCTACGAGCAGTACTTC. Protein sequence: CASSPDGYPSYEQYF.

The chain joins TRBV20-1 to TRBJ2-3, with no clear D. Germline lookup yields CDR1 DFQATT and CDR2 SNEGSKA (reference sequence). V was pared by 3 bases and J by 0 bases, with 1 base between. The CDR3 is 11 amino acids. This chain's CDR3 is CSASSTDTQYF. The CDR3 DNA is TGCAGTGCTAGTAGCACAGATACGCAGTATTTT.

Here the CDR3 reads CAIRRTGRDSPLHF. In DNA form, the CDR3 reads TGTGCCATCAGGCGGACAGGGCGGGATTCACCCCTCCACTTT. The gene calls are TRBV10-3 and TRBJ1-6; 8 positions match TRBD1. After removal of 6 bases from V and 8 bases from J, the junction contained 6 bases not matched to a gene. The germline CDR1 and CDR2 sequences are ENHRY and SYGVKD. CDR3 length: 14 amino acids.

The gene calls are TRBV24-1 and TRBJ1-2; D remains unclear. Trimming removed 4 bases at V and 4 bases at J, with 9 bases between. The germline CDR1 and CDR2 sequences are KGHDR and SFDVKD. CDR3 length: 13 amino acids. CDR3 nucleotides: TGTGCCACCAGTGAACCAACGGGCTATGGCTACACCTTC. Translated, it gives CATSEPTGYGYTF.

V usage is TRBV6-5 and J usage is TRBJ2-7; no firm D call. Germline V gene data show CDR1 as MNHEY and CDR2 as SVGAGI. Trimming stripped 7 bases from V and 0 bases from J, with 13 bases between. This CDR3 contains 14 residues. The CDR3 region is CASITPGLSYEQYF. Written as DNA, the CDR3 is TGTGCCAGCATTACGCCAGGTCTCTCCTACGAGCAGTACTTC.

In DNA, the CDR3 is TGTGCCAGCAGAAGACTATCAACTAATGAAAAACTGTTTTTT. Translating gives CASRRLSTNEKLFF. This sequence joins TRBV6-5 and TRBJ1-4; unclear D gene. This CDR3 contains 14 residues. Deletions cut 6 bases from V and 0 bases from J, with 8 bases between. Germline CDR1 reads MNHEY; CDR2 reads SVGAGI.

The chain joins TRBV14 to TRBJ2-7; D is unresolved. The CDR3 length is 13 residues. The germline CDR1 and CDR2 sequences are SGHDN and FVKESK. Trimming stripped 6 bases from V and 4 bases from J, with 13 bases between. CDR3 in DNA: TGTGCCAGCAGTGCAAGCGCCTTTTACGAGCAGTACTTC. Translating gives CASSASAFYEQYF. Together with reference TRBV14 and TRBJ2-7, the CDR3 gives the full variable domain: EAGVTQFPSHSVIEKGQTVTLRCDPISGHDNLYWYRRVMGKEIKFLLHFVKESKQDESGMPNNRFLAERTGGTYSTLKVQPAELEDSGVYFCASSASAFYEQYFGPGTRLTVT.

J is TRBJ2-5 and V is TRBV6-6, with 12 bases that match TRBD2. Unmatched junction bases numbered 0, after V lost 8 bases and J lost 2 bases. From germline, CDR1 is MNHNY and CDR2 SVGAGI (reference sequence). The CDR3 extends over 13 amino acids. The CDR3 nucleotides read TGTGCCAGCGGGACTAGCGGGCAAGAGACCCAGTACTTC. Its protein product is CASGTSGQETQYF.

The chain carries TRBV5-8 and TRBJ1-1, with a tentative D call TRBD1 (5 bases). The germline V and J ends were trimmed by 0 bases and 6 bases, with 9 bases remaining between them. The germline V gene has CDR1 SGHTS and CDR2 YDEGEE. The CDR3 has 13 residues. The CDR3 DNA reads TGTGCCAGCAGCTTGGCGGGGGGGGCTGAAGCTTTCTTT. Its protein is CASSLAGGAEAFF.

This chain joins TRBV10-1 and TRBJ2-7, with D hard to call. The V end lost 4 bases, the J end lost 6 bases, and 13 bases lay between the germline ends. Germline V gene data show CDR1 as WNHNN and CDR2 as SYGVQD (reference sequence). CDR3 size: 13 residues. The CDR3 loop is CASSGYAWGEQYF. The CDR3 DNA reads as TGCGCCAGCAGTGGATACGCTTGGGGCGAGCAGTACTTC.

The chain links TRBV7-9 to TRBJ2-5; 8 bases match TRBD1. Germline CDR1 is SEHNR and CDR2 is FQNEAQ (reference sequence). The CDR3 is 15 residues long. V was clipped by 5 bases and J by 2 bases; unmatched bases: 7. CDR3 in amino acids: CASSPPDRAQETQYF. The CDR3 DNA sequence: TGTGCCAGCAGCCCACCGGACAGGGCACAAGAGACCCAGTACTTC.